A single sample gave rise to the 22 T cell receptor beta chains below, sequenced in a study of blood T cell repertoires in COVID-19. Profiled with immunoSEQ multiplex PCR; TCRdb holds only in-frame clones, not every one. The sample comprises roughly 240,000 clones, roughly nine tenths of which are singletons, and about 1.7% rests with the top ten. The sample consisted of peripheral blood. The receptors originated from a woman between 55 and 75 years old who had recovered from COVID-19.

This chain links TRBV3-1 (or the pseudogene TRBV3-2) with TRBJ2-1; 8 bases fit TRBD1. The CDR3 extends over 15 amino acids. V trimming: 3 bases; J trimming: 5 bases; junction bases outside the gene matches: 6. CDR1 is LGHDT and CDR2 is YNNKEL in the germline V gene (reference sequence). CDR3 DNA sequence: TGTGCCAGCAGCCACCGGACAGGGTTCGACAATGAGCAGTTCTTC. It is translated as CASSHRTGFDNEQFF.

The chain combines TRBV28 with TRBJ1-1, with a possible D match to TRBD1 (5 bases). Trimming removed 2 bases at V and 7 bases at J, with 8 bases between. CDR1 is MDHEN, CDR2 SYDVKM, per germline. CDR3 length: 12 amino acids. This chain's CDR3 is CASSLIRDEAFF. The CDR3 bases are TGTGCCAGCAGTTTAATCAGGGATGAAGCTTTCTTT.

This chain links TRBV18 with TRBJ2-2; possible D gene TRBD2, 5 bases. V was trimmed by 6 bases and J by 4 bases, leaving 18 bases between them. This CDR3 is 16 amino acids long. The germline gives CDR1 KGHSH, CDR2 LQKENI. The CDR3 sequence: CASSPPTGSTTGELFF. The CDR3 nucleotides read TGTGCCAGCTCTCCTCCCACGGGGTCGACCACCGGGGAGCTGTTTTTT.

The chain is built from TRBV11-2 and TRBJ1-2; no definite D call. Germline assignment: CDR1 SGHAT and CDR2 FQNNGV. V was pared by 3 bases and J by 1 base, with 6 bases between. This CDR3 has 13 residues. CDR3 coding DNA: TGTGCCAGCAGCTTTGGCCTTAACTATGGCTACACCTTC. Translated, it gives CASSFGLNYGYTF.

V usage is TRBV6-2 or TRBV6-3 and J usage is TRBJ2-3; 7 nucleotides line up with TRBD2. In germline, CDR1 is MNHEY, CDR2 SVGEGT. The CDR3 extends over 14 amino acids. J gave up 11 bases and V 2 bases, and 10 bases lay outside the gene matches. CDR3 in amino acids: CASSYGGGARGQYF. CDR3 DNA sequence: TGTGCCAGCAGTTACGGGGGAGGGGCGAGGGGGCAGTATTTT.

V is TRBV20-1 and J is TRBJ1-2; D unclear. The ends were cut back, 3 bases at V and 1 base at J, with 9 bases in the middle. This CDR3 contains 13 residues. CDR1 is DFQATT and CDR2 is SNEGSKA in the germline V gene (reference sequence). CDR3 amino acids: CSASSTFNYGYTF. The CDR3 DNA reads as TGCAGTGCTAGTTCCACTTTTAACTATGGCTACACCTTC.

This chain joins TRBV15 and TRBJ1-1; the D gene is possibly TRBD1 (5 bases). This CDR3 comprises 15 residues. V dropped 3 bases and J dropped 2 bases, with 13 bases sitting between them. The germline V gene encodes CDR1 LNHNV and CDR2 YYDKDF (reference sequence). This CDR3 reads CATSRSQGLNTEAFF. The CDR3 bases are TGTGCCACCAGCAGGTCCCAGGGCCTTAACACTGAAGCTTTCTTT.

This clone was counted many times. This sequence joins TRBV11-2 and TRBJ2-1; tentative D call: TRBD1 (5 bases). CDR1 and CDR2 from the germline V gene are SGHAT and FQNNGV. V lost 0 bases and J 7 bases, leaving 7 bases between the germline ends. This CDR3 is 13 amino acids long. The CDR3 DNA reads TGTGCCAGCAGCTTAGAGACAGTTAATGAGCAGTTCTTC. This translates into CASSLETVNEQFF.

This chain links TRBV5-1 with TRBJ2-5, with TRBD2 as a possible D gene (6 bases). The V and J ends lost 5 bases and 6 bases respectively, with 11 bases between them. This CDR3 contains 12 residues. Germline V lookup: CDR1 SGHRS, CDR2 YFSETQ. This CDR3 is CASRVEGQTQYF. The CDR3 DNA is TGCGCCAGCAGGGTGGAGGGCCAGACCCAGTACTTC.

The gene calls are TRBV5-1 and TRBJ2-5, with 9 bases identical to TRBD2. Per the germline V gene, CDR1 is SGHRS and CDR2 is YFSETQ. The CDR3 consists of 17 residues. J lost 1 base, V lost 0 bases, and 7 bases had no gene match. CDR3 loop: CASSLGGSGGPQETQYF. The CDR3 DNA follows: TGCGCCAGCAGCTTGGGGGGTAGCGGGGGCCCCCAAGAGACCCAGTACTTC.

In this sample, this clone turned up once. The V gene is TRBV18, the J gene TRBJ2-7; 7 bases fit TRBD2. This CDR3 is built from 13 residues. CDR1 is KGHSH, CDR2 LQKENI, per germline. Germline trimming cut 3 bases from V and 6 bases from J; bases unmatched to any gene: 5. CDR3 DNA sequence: TGTGCCAGCTCACCTTCCGGGAGGAGCGAGCAGTACTTC. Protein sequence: CASSPSGRSEQYF. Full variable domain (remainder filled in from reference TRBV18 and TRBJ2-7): NAGVMQNPRHLVRRRGQEARLRCSPMKGHSHVYWYRQLPEEGLKFMVYLQKENIIDESGMPKERFSAEFPKEGPSILRIQQVVRGDSAAYFCASSPSGRSEQYFGPGTRLTVT.

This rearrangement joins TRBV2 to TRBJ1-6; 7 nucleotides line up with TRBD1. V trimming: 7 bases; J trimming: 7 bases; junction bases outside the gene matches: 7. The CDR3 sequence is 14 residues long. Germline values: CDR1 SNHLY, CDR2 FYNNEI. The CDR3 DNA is TGTGCCAGCACCGACAGGGTTTTGAATTCACCCCTCCACTTT. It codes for CASTDRVLNSPLHF.

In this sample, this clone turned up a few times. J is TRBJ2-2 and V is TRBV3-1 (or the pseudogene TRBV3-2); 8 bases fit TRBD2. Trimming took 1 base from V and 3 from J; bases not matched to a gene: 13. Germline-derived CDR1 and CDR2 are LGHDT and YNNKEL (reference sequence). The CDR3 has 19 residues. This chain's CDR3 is CASSQGSPAAGGYTGELFF. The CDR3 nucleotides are TGTGCCAGCAGCCAAGGGTCCCCTGCGGCGGGGGGATACACCGGGGAGCTGTTTTTT.

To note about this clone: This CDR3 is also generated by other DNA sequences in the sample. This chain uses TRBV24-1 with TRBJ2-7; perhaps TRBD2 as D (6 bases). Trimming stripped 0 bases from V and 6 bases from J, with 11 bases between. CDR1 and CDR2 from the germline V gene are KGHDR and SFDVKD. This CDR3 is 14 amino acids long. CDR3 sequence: CATSDLGEAGEQYF. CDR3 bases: TGTGCCACCAGTGATTTGGGGGAGGCCGGCGAGCAGTACTTC.

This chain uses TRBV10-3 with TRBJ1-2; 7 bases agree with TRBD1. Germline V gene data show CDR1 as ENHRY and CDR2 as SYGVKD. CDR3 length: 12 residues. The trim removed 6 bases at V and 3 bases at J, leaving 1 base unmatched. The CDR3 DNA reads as TGTGCCATCAGCGGGACAGACTATGGCTACACCTTC. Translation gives CAISGTDYGYTF.

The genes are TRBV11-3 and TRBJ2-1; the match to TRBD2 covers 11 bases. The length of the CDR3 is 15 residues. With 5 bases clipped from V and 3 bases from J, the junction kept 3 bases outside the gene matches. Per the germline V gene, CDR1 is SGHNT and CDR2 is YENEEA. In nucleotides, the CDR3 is TGTGCCAGCAGCGGTGGGACTAGCGGCTACAATGAGCAGTTCTTC. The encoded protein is CASSGGTSGYNEQFF.

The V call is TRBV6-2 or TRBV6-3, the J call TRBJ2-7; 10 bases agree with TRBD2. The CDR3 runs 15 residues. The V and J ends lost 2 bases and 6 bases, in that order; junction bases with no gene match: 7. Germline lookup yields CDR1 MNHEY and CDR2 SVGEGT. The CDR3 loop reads CASSYSTSGVLEQYF. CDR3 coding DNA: TGTGCCAGCAGTTACAGTACTAGCGGGGTACTCGAGCAGTACTTC.

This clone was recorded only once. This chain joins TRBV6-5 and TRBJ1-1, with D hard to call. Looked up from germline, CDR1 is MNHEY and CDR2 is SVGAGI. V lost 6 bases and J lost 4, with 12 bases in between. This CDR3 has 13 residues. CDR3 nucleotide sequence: TGTGCCAGCAGGTATATACGGGGCACTGAAGCTTTCTTT. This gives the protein CASRYIRGTEAFF.

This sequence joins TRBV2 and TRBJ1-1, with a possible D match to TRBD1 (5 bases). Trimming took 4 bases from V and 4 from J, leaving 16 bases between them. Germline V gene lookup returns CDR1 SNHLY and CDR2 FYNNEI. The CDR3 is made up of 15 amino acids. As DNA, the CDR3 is TGTGCCAGCAGTGGGGAAAGGCCGGGGGGCACTGAAGCTTTCTTT. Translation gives CASSGERPGGTEAFF.

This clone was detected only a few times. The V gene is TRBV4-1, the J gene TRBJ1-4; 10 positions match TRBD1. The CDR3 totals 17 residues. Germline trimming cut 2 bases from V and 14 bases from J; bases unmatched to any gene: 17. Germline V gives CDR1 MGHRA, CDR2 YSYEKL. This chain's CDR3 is CASSQPVWRTGGIELFF. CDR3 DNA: TGCGCCAGCAGCCAACCTGTTTGGAGGACAGGGGGTATAGAGCTGTTTTTT.

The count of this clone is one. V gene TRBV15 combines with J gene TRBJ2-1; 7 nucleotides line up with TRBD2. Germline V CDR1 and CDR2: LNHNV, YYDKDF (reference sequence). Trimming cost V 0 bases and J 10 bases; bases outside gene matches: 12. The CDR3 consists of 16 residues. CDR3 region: CATSRDIGSTGGEQFF. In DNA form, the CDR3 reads TGTGCCACCAGCAGAGATATCGGGTCTACCGGGGGGGAGCAGTTCTTC.

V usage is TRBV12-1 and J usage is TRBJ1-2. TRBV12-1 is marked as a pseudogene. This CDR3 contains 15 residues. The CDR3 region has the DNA TGTGCCAGCAGCCGCGGGTTAGCACGGGGCTATGGCTACACCTTC. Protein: CASSRGLARGYGYTF.